This T cell receptor (beta chain) was identified in a study of beta chain features in type 1 diabetes. Background on the study: Cell yields, gender and age were comparable in patients and healthy donors. Regarding the study as a whole: Type 1 diabetes patients had VDJ junctions that carried fewer insertions and more deletions. Moderate but significant shortening of TCRB CDR3s was recorded in all four CD4+ subsets from Type 1 diabetes patients.

The CDR3 runs 14 residues. V gave up 0 bases and J gave up 3 bases, with 10 bases separating them. Germline loops: CDR1 SGHRS, CDR2 YFSETQ. This clone was seen more than once but under ten times. Its antigen is currently unknown. Other DNA variants within this sample encode the same CDR3. All of the isolated RNA was reverse transcribed, so expressed TCRB transcripts were sequenced. Data came from immunoSEQ multiplex PCR; TCRdb stores just in-frame clones and leaves some out. The table shows 250,000 to 300,000 clones, with roughly an eighth occurring only once. The TCR comes from a man aged 30 to 45 with type 1 diabetes. What was sequenced was naive CD4+ T cells from blood. The chain is built from TRBV5-1 and TRBJ2-7; D unresolved. The CDR3 DNA reads TGCGCCAGCAGCTTGGCGTTCCCAGTCTACGAGCAGTACTTC. Protein sequence: CASSLAFPVYEQYF.